Below, 29 T cell receptor beta chains from the same sample are listed, as sequenced in a study of blood T cell repertoires in COVID-19. Using immunoSEQ multiplex PCR, the repertoire was profiled, and TCRdb retains in-frame clones only, with some absent. The sample has some 200,000 clones, about 91% seen once; the top ten hold about 5%. Sequencing was done on a sample of peripheral blood. These receptors were collected from a woman in her forties with acute or convalescent COVID-19.

Only a few counts were recorded for this clone. The V call is TRBV5-1, the J call TRBJ1-2; 7 nucleotides align to TRBD1. CDR1 and CDR2 from the germline V gene are SGHRS and YFSETQ. With V trimmed by 0 bases and J by 4 bases, 3 bases remained unmatched. This CDR3 has 14 amino acids. The CDR3, as DNA: TGCGCCAGCAGCTTGGAACAGGGGACCTATGGCTACACCTTC. Translation: CASSLEQGTYGYTF.

Only one count was recorded for this clone. CDR3 region: CATSTGVNQPQHF. The DNA of the CDR3 is TGTGCCACCAGTACAGGGGTTAATCAGCCCCAGCATTTT. This sequence joins TRBV19 and TRBJ1-5; 7 bases agree with TRBD1. V dropped 10 bases and J dropped 4; count of bases not matched to a gene: 7. The germline gives CDR1 LNHDA, CDR2 SQIVND (reference sequence). The CDR3 length is 13 residues.

The chain carries TRBV30 and TRBJ2-1; 10 bases align to TRBD1. This CDR3 has 14 amino acids. Trimming took 2 bases from V and 6 from J; bases not matched to a gene: 4. Germline loops: CDR1 GTSNPN, CDR2 SVGIG (reference sequence). For the CDR3, the DNA is TGTGCCTGGAGTCAGGACAGGGGGGCCAATGAGCAGTTCTTC. Translating it yields CAWSQDRGANEQFF.

This clone was observed a single time. CDR3 coding DNA: TGTGCCAGCAGCTTGCGAGGGAGGAATTCACCCCTCCACTTT. Translation gives CASSLRGRNSPLHF. The chain links TRBV5-6 to TRBJ1-6; D remains unclear. V dropped 1 base and J dropped 7 bases, with 9 bases sitting between them. This CDR3 contains 14 residues. CDR1 is SGHDT and CDR2 is YYEEEE in the germline V gene.

In DNA form, the CDR3 reads TGTGCCAGCAGCATGGGACATGCAACTAATGAAAAACTGTTTTTT. Its translation is CASSMGHATNEKLFF. This sequence joins TRBV5-5 and TRBJ1-4; TRBD1 is a possible D gene (6 bases). Germline CDR1 is SGHKS and CDR2 is YYEKEE (reference sequence). The CDR3 sequence is 15 residues long. Trimming removed 4 bases from V and 0 bases from J, with 10 bases in between. Full variable domain (missing parts from reference TRBV5-5 and TRBJ1-4): DAGVTQSPTHLIKTRGQQVTLRCSPISGHKSVSWYQQVLGQGPQFIFQYYEKEERGRGNFPDRFSARQFPNYSSELNVNALLLGDSALYLCASSMGHATNEKLFFGSGTQLSVL.

This chain joins TRBV2 and TRBJ1-2; 11 bases match TRBD1. CDR1 is SNHLY and CDR2 is FYNNEI in the germline V gene. The CDR3 is made up of 16 amino acids. V shed 6 bases, J shed 2 bases, and the junction held 8 bases outside the gene matches. The chain's CDR3 is CASSGTGGIINYGYTF. As DNA, the CDR3 is TGTGCCAGCAGCGGGACAGGGGGAATTATAAACTATGGCTACACCTTC.

J is TRBJ2-5 and V is TRBV29-1, with 9 bases identical to TRBD1. The CDR3 runs to 12 residues. CDR1 is SQVTM, CDR2 ANQGSEA, per germline. V lost 6 bases and J lost 5; bases outside the gene matches: 4. CDR3 sequence (DNA): TGCAGCGTCGGACAGGGGCGGGAGACCCAGTACTTC. This gives the protein CSVGQGRETQYF. The variable domain in full, with the rest retrieved from reference TRBV29-1 and TRBJ2-5, is SAVISQKPSRDICQRGTSLTIQCQVDSQVTMMFWYRQQPGQSLTLIATANQGSEATYESGFVIDKFPISRPNLTFSTLTVSNMSPEDSSIYLCSVGQGRETQYFGPGTRLLVL.

The rearrangement joins TRBV2 to TRBJ1-4; 7 bases are a match to TRBD1. The junction had 12 bases not matched to a gene; V was cut back by 8 bases and J by 3 bases. The CDR3 is 16 residues long. Germline V CDR1 and CDR2: SNHLY, FYNNEI. This CDR3 is CASGGQEGWANEKLFF. The CDR3 DNA sequence: TGTGCCAGCGGTGGACAGGAAGGGTGGGCTAATGAAAAACTGTTTTTT.

This clone was recorded a few times. The chain recombines TRBV19 with TRBJ1-5; 8 bases match TRBD1. CDR1 and CDR2 from the germline V gene are LNHDA and SQIVND (reference sequence). V gave up 11 bases and J gave up 7 bases; unmatched junction bases: 7. The CDR3 contains 12 residues. CDR3 DNA: TGTGCCGGGGGACAGGAAGGACAGCCCCAGCATTTT. This sequence encodes CAGGQEGQPQHF.

The chain links TRBV2 to TRBJ1-2; a weak D match, TRBD1 (6 bases). Trimming pared 11 bases from V and 3 bases from J, leaving 13 bases between. Per germline, CDR1 SNHLY and CDR2 FYNNEI. This CDR3 is 12 amino acids long. In nucleotides, the CDR3 is TGTGCCTTACGGGCAGGGGACTATGGCTACACCTTC. Its translation is CALRAGDYGYTF.

The chain combines TRBV14 with TRBJ1-3; the D gene is possibly TRBD1 (5 bases). Germline lookup yields CDR1 SGHDN and CDR2 FVKESK. There are 16 residues in the CDR3. Trimming pared 4 bases from V and 4 bases from J, leaving 17 bases between. The CDR3 sequence is CASSLNLGGSGNTIYF. CDR3 DNA: TGTGCCAGCAGCCTGAACCTGGGGGGAAGCGGAAACACCATATATTTT.

The chain is built from TRBV10-1 and TRBJ2-2; 12 bases align to TRBD1. Germline-derived CDR1 and CDR2 are WNHNN and SYGVQD (reference sequence). CDR3 length: 15 amino acids. V was clipped by 3 bases and J by 10 bases; unmatched bases: 6. The CDR3: CASSEGGTGGQELFF. CDR3 DNA: TGCGCCAGCAGTGAAGGAGGGACAGGGGGCCAGGAGCTGTTTTTT.

The V gene is TRBV25-1, the J gene TRBJ1-2; TRBD1 aligns across 7 bases. J gave up 8 bases and V 7 bases, and 22 bases lay outside the gene matches. This CDR3 contains 17 residues. Germline CDR1 is MGHDK and CDR2 is SYGVNS. The CDR3, as DNA: TGTGCCAGCATGCCAACCGTCTCCGGGACAGTTCCGGGAGGCTACACCTTC. It encodes CASMPTVSGTVPGGYTF.

The chain carries TRBV24-1 and TRBJ1-2; 7 nucleotides match TRBD1. Trimming removed 7 bases from V and 10 bases from J; junction bases left unmatched: 17. CDR3 length equals 15 residues. Germline assignment: CDR1 KGHDR and CDR2 SFDVKD. The chain's CDR3 is CATSAADRAVTNYTF. For the CDR3, the DNA is TGTGCCACCAGCGCAGCCGACAGGGCCGTAACTAACTACACCTTC.

The V call is TRBV5-1, the J call TRBJ2-3; 7 bases fit TRBD1. Germline V CDR1 and CDR2: SGHRS, YFSETQ. The CDR3 extends over 15 amino acids. V lost 0 bases to trimming and J lost 2 bases; unmatched junction nucleotides: 3. This chain's CDR3 is CASSLVGGDTDTQYF. The CDR3 nucleotides read TGCGCCAGCAGCTTGGTAGGGGGCGACACAGATACGCAGTATTTT.

The rearrangement joins TRBV30 to TRBJ2-1; TRBD2 matches at 8 bases. V lost 3 bases, J lost 0 bases, and 1 base stayed unmatched. CDR3 length equals 14 residues. From germline, CDR1 is GTSNPN and CDR2 SVGIG (reference sequence). CDR3 loop: CAWSLAGSYNEQFF. The CDR3 nucleotides read TGTGCCTGGAGCCTAGCGGGCTCCTACAATGAGCAGTTCTTC.

The rearrangement joins TRBV10-3 to TRBJ2-3; 13 bases match TRBD2. V was clipped by 4 bases and J by 6 bases; unmatched bases: 1. CDR1 ENHRY and CDR2 SYGVKD come from the germline V gene. CDR3 length: 14 amino acids. The CDR3 coding sequence is TGTGCCATCAGTGCGACTAGCGGGGGGGATACGCAGTATTTT. It encodes CAISATSGGDTQYF.

This chain joins TRBV5-6 and TRBJ1-2; D might be TRBD1 (6 bases). Per the germline V gene, CDR1 is SGHDT and CDR2 is YYEEEE. CDR3 size: 16 residues. The V and J ends lost 0 bases and 4 bases respectively, with 16 bases between them. CDR3 sequence reads: CASSLAGQTWSYGYTF. As DNA, the CDR3 is TGTGCCAGCAGCTTGGCCGGACAGACTTGGAGCTATGGCTACACCTTC.

The chain recombines TRBV11-2 with TRBJ2-5; perhaps TRBD2 as D (6 bases). V lost 2 bases and J 1 base, leaving 17 bases between the germline ends. This CDR3 is 17 amino acids long. CDR1 SGHAT and CDR2 FQNNGV come from the germline V gene. CDR3 residues: CASSLRAGGAPQETQYF. CDR3 nucleotide sequence: TGTGCCAGCAGCTTAAGGGCCGGGGGAGCACCCCAAGAGACCCAGTACTTC.

The genes are TRBV27 and TRBJ2-5; TRBD1 aligns across 10 bases. After removal of 4 bases from V and 5 bases from J, the junction contained 7 bases not matched to a gene. The CDR3 runs 15 residues. Germline V gene lookup returns CDR1 MNHEY and CDR2 SMNVEV (reference sequence). Here the CDR3 reads CASSSDRGQRETQYF. The CDR3, as DNA: TGTGCCAGCAGTTCCGACAGGGGGCAGCGGGAGACCCAGTACTTC.

This clone was recorded once. The chain is built from TRBV25-1 and TRBJ2-5; 8 nucleotides align to TRBD1. CDR1 and CDR2 from the germline V gene are MGHDK and SYGVNS. CDR3 length equals 14 residues. The junction had 8 bases not matched to a gene; V was cut back by 9 bases and J by 2 bases. CDR3 sequence (DNA): TGTGCCAGTGAGGGACAGGAGATTCAAGAGACCCAGTACTTC. Protein sequence: CASEGQEIQETQYF.

The chain recombines TRBV23-1 with TRBJ2-3, with TRBD2 matching over 9 bases. TRBV23-1 is sorted into the ORF group, with uncertain function. Germline trimming cut 0 bases from V and 2 bases from J; bases unmatched to any gene: 6. This CDR3 is built from 17 residues. CDR3 protein: CASSQSRLADHTDTQYF. CDR3 bases: TGCGCCAGCAGTCAATCGCGACTAGCGGATCACACAGATACGCAGTATTTT.

This clone showed up just once. CDR3 nucleotide sequence: TGTGCCAGCAGCGCTCCCTCGGGGGTTGAAGCTTTCTTT. Translating gives CASSAPSGVEAFF. The chain links TRBV9 to TRBJ1-1; D may be TRBD1 (5 bases). The CDR3 has 13 amino acids. The V gene lost 3 bases and the J gene lost 7 bases, with 13 bases spanning the gap. Germline V gives CDR1 SGDLS, CDR2 YYNGEE.

In DNA, the CDR3 is TGTGCCAGCAGCAAAGCGGGGGGCGCCTACGAGCAGTACGTC. This gives the protein CASSKAGGAYEQYV. The rearrangement joins TRBV11-2 to TRBJ2-7, with 9 bases identical to TRBD2. With V trimmed by 5 bases and J by 2 bases, 4 bases remained unmatched. Germline V gives CDR1 SGHAT, CDR2 FQNNGV. The CDR3 contains 14 residues.

The V call is TRBV24-1, the J call TRBJ1-2, with a possible D match to TRBD1 (5 bases). This CDR3 has 14 amino acids. The germline gives CDR1 KGHDR, CDR2 SFDVKD. The V and J ends lost 3 bases and 4 bases respectively, with 11 bases between them. This CDR3 reads CATSDGARGYGYTF. Here the CDR3 DNA reads TGTGCCACCAGTGATGGGGCCAGAGGCTATGGCTACACCTTC.

The chain is built from TRBV19 and TRBJ2-1; 8 bases agree with TRBD1. Germline V gene sequence: CDR1 LNHDA, CDR2 SQIVND (reference sequence). Trimming cost V 5 bases and J 6 bases; bases outside gene matches: 9. The CDR3 loop spans 15 amino acids. The CDR3 region has the DNA TGTGCCAGTAGTCTTTCCGGGACAGGTTTCAATGAGCAGTTCTTC. The encoded protein is CASSLSGTGFNEQFF. The whole variable domain, filled in from reference TRBV19 and TRBJ2-1, reads DGGITQSPKYLFRKEGQNVTLSCEQNLNHDAMYWYRQDPGQGLRLIYYSQIVNDFQKGDIAEGYSVSREKKESFPLTVTSAQKNPTAFYLCASSLSGTGFNEQFFGPGTRLTVL.

This clone was seen once. The chain couples TRBV5-6 to TRBJ2-6; 9 nucleotides line up with TRBD1. The germline CDR1 and CDR2 sequences are SGHDT and YYEEEE. The CDR3 has 19 residues. V lost 4 bases to trimming and J lost 2 bases; unmatched junction nucleotides: 13. CDR3 DNA sequence: TGTGCCAGCAGCACACCCCCCGGGACAGGGTTAGCTGGGGCCAACGTCCTGACTTTC. It encodes CASSTPPGTGLAGANVLTF.

This chain links TRBV6-5 with TRBJ2-5; a weak D match, TRBD1 (5 bases). Germline assignment: CDR1 MNHEY and CDR2 SVGAGI. The V end was cut by 7 bases, the J end by 2 bases, with 17 bases between. The CDR3 sequence is 15 residues long. The DNA for the CDR3 is TGTGCCAGCACCCCAGACCCAGGGCGGCAAGAGACCCAGTACTTC. Protein product: CASTPDPGRQETQYF.

The chain couples TRBV5-1 to TRBJ2-2; TRBD2 matches 12 bases. This CDR3 is 15 amino acids long. The germline CDR1 and CDR2 sequences are SGHRS and YFSETQ. J was trimmed by 1 base and V by 5 bases; bases with no gene match: 0. The CDR3 sequence: CASRLAGGNTGELFF. In nucleotides, the CDR3 is TGCGCCAGCAGACTAGCGGGGGGGAACACCGGGGAGCTGTTTTTT.